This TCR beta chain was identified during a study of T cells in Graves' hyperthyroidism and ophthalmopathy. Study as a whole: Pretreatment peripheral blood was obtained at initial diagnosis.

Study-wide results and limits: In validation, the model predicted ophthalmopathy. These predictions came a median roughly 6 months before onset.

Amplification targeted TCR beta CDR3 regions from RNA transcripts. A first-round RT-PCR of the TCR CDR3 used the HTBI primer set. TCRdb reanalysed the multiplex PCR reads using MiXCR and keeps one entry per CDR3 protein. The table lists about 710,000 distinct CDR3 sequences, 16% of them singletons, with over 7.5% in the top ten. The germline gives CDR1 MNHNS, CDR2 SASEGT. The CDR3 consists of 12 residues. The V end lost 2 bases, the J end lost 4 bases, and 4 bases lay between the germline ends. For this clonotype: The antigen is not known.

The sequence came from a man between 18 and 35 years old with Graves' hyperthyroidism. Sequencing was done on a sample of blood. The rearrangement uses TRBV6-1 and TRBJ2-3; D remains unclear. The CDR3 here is CASSEWSDTQYF. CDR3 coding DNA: TGTGCCAGCAGTGAATGGTCAGATACGCAGTATTTT.